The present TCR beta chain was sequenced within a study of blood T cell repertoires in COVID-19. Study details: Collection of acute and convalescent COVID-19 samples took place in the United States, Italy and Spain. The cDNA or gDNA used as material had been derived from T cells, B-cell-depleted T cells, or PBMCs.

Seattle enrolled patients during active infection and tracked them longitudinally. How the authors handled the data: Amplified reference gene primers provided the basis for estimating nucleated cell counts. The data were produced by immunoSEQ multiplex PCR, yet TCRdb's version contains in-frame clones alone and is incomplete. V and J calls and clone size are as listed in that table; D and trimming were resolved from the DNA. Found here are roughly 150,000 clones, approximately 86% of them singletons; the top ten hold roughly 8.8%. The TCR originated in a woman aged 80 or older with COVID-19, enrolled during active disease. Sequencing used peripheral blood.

CDR3: CASSPFTSFDEQYF. CDR3 nucleotide sequence: TGTGCCAGCAGCCCCTTCACTAGCTTCGACGAGCAGTACTTC. The J gene is TRBJ2-7, the V gene TRBV28; possibly TRBD2 for D (6 bases). Germline lookup yields CDR1 MDHEN and CDR2 SYDVKM. V lost 6 bases and J 5 bases, leaving 17 bases between the germline ends. The CDR3 has 14 amino acids.